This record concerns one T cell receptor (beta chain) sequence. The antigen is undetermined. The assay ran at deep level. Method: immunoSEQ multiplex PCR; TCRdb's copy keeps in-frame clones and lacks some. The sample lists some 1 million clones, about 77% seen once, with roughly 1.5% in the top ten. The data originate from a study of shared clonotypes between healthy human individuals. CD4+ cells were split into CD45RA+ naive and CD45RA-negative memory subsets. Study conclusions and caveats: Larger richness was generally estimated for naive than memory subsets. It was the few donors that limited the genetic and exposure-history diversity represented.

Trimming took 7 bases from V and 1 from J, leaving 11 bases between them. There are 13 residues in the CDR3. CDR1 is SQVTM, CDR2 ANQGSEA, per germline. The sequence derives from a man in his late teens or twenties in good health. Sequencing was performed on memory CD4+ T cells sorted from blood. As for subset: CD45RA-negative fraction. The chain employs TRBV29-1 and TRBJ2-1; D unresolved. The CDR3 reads CSAQPFSYNEQFF. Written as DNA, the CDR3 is TGCAGCGCCCAGCCGTTTTCCTACAATGAGCAGTTCTTC.